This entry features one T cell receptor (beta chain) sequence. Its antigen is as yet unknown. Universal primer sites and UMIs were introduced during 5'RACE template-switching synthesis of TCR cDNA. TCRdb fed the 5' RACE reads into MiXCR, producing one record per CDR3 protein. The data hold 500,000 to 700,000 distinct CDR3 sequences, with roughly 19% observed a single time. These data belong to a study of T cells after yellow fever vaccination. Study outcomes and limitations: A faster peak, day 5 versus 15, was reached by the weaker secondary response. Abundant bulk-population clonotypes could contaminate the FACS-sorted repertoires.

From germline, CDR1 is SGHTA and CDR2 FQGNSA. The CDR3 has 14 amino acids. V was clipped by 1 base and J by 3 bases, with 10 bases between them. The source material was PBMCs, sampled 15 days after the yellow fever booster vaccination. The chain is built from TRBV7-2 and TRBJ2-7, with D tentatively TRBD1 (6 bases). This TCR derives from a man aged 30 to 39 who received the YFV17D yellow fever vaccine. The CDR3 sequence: CASSLGRGIYEQYF. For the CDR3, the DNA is TGTGCCAGCAGCTTAGGCAGGGGAATCTACGAGCAGTACTTC.